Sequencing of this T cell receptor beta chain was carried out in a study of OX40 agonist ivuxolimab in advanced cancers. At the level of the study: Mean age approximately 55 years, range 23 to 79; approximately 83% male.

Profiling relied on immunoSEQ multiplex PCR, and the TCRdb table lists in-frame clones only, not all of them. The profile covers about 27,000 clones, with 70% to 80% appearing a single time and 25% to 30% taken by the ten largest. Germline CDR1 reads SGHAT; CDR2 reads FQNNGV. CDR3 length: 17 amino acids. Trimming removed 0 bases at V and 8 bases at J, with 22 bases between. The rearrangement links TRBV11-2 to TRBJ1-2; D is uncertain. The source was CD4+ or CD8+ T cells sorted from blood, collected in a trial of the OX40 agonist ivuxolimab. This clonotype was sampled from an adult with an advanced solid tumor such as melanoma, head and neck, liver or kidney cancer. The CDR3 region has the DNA TGTGCCAGCAGCTTAGATCGCTTCCAGACTGCTACGCCCGGCTACACCTTC. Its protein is CASSLDRFQTATPGYTF.